This T cell receptor beta chain was identified in a study of shared clonotypes between healthy human individuals (dated by TCRdb to about 2020). Regarding the study in general: The cohort included three men and a couple of women between 18 and 49 years of age. To increase sequencing depth and limit assay-specific biases, TCR repertoire library preparation and sequencing were carried out by different laboratories using diverse techniques. Each donor's leukapheresis produced roughly between roughly 0.85 and 9.5 billion PBMCs. Blood TCR repertoires of roughly five healthy adults were deeply sequenced to estimate repertoire size and the extent of clonotype sharing between individuals. For each donor, CD4 naive and CD4 memory were each run on three plates, CD8 naive on two plates, and CD8 memory on one plate.

CD8 naive samples were obtained by positive selection for CCR7 among CD45RO-negative cells, yielding a CD45RA+CCR7+ population from which TemRA cells were excluded. Healthy HIV-negative adults with no recently reported acute infections or vaccinations were included as donors. All donors were Caucasian adults living in Nashville, Tennessee, USA. Blood was collected by leukapheresis, and PBMCs were isolated by Ficoll-Histopaque density gradient centrifugation and then cryopreserved in liquid nitrogen vapor phase. Purity and quantity of every magnetically sorted T cell population were checked by analytical flow cytometry. From each sorted fraction, genomic DNA was isolated and quantified by UV absorbance on a Nanodrop 2000c. Details on this clone: The antigen it binds to is not known. A much bigger clone sits one base away, suggesting this may be a read error.

On the study overall, not on this receptor specifically: Rarefaction of sorted-subset datasets indicated incomplete sequencing despite the large sequencing depth. The small number of donors limited the genetic and exposure-history diversity represented. Clonotypes shared by all four sorted-subset donors showed higher generation probabilities than non-shared clonotypes. Roughly 5% of naive CD4, 3% to 4% of naive CD8, roughly 2.4% of memory CD4, and about 0.4% of memory CD8 clonotypes were shared across a few donors. Only blood was sampled, and tissue TCR repertoires likely differ from those in blood. Naive subsets generally had larger estimated clonotype richness than memory subsets. Pairwise subsampling led to the expectation that sequencing depth would affect the degree of clonotype sharing among donors.

CDR1 SGHVS and CDR2 FNYEAQ were looked up in the germline V gene. V and J are truncated by 2 bases and 0 bases respectively, leaving an intervening sequence of 8 bases. From the cysteine through the phenylalanine, the CDR3 covers 15 amino acids. Only the CDR3 part of the read is kept: 45 bases, read in frame from the first base. TCR CDR3 regions were amplified from genomic DNA by multiplex PCR using the deep immunoSEQ assay. Extracted genomic DNA from each cell subset was spread evenly across all wells of several immunoSEQ 96-well plates, with each plate serving as a replicate. For sorted subsets, each replicate PCR was loaded with approximately 200 ng genomic DNA, equivalent to 30,000 or so T cell genomes. The purified libraries were quantified using a Qubit 3.0 fluorometer, sized with a Bioanalyzer 2100, and then quantified again using the KAPA Library Quantification kit. Every immunoSEQ 96-well plate was sequenced on a separate single-read 150-cycle Illumina NextSeq 550 flow cell. The authors processed their data as follows. The immunoSEQ output contained only junctional sequences without quality scores, so filtering could not match that applied to full-length reads. Sequences were annotated with PyIR, a Python wrapper for IgBLAST v1.9, using IMGT germline references to assign V/J genes and CDR3. Any read was removed if the V/J assignment was weak (E-value above 1e-6), the CDR3 was missing, or the read contained stop codons, out-of-frame junctions, or ambiguous translated residues. A V3J clonotype was defined by an identical inferred V gene, J gene, and CDR3 amino acid sequence. The percentage overlap between two repertoires was calculated by dividing the number of shared unique clonotypes by the size of the smaller repertoire. RTK rarefaction, the Chao1 estimator, and Recon v2.1 estimates of unobserved clonotypes were used to assess repertoire richness. Generation probabilities for all TCRbeta clonotypes obtained by the gDNA method from a handful of donors were computed using OLGA. TCRdb provides this immuneACCESS table in a form limited to in-frame rearrangements. Some clones are lacking; in checked studies, under half of them reflect an unresolved V gene, and why the rest are absent is not known. That table gives V, J and clone size, and the DNA gave D and trimming. The sample records approximately 810,000 clones, about 91% of which are singletons. Nearly 25% of the sample lies in the top ten.

The sequencing sample was made of naive CD8+ T cells sorted from blood. The cell subset or site label corresponds to: CD45RA+CCR7+. This TCR was sampled from a man aged 25-45 years in good health. The chain is assembled from TRBV7-6 and TRBJ1-5, with the D segment identity uncertain. In nucleotides, the sequence is TGTGCCAGCAGCTTAAGCGGTGGTAGCAATCAGCCCCAGCATTTT. Its translation is CASSLSGGSNQPQHF.